The sample holds a few counts of the clone carrying this TCR beta chain. Its matching antigen is unknown. Sequencing libraries made from TCR beta cDNA carried unique molecular identifiers. Some 500,000 cDNA molecules were recovered from an input of about 0.95 to 11 million T cells. TCRdb reanalysed the PCR reads using MiXCR and keeps one entry per CDR3 protein. The sample contains more than 450,000 distinct CDR3 sequences, around 40% of which appear only once. The data stem from a study of post-analysis software for immune sequencing data. Study-level information: Relapsing-remitting, secondary progressive and progressive-relapsing multiple sclerosis were all included among the disease courses.

Findings and limits, study-wide: Elevated frequency relative to controls characterized roughly five TRBV segments in patients, TRBV5-6, TRBV5-1 and TRBV20-1 among them.

Germline V gene data show CDR1 as LNHNV and CDR2 as YYDKDF (reference sequence). The CDR3 length is 15 residues. V trimming: 3 bases; J trimming: 5 bases; junction bases outside the gene matches: 8. V usage is TRBV15 and J usage is TRBJ1-1; 8 positions match TRBD1. Material: blood. The clonotype comes from a girl aged 5-17 years with multiple sclerosis. The CDR3 nucleotides read TGTGCCACCAGCAGCTACAGGACAGGGTTTACTGAAGCTTTCTTT. It translates to CATSSYRTGFTEAFF.